This T cell receptor (beta chain) was observed in a study of T cells in Graves' hyperthyroidism and ophthalmopathy. The table lists this clonotype with a few counts. The antigen remains unidentified. General study results and limits: Blood shared most expanded thyroid clonotypes above 0.001. Classification by a 13 V-J model distinguished ophthalmopathy from stable hyperthyroidism.

TCR beta CDR3 sequences were amplified from RNA transcripts. The HTBI primer set drove a first-round RT-PCR of the TCR CDR3. One entry per CDR3 protein, called by TCRdb with MiXCR from the multiplex PCR reads. The sample lists some 600,000 distinct CDR3 sequences; under 60% were seen once. Calling Graves' hyperthyroidism stable meant ophthalmopathy did not progress within 18 months. Newly diagnosed patients aged 18 to 65 had hyperthyroidism of under 2 months' duration. What was sequenced was peripheral blood or thyroid tissue (not recorded which). The sequence derives from a woman under 30 with Graves' hyperthyroidism.

CDR3 amino acids: CASSEYRGLNEQYF. The DNA for the CDR3 is TGTGCCAGCAGTGAGTACAGGGGGCTGAACGAGCAGTACTTC. This chain uses TRBV2 with TRBJ2-7; 9 bases agree with TRBD1. J was trimmed by 5 bases and V by 3 bases; bases with no gene match: 5. The CDR3 spans 14 residues. CDR1 is SNHLY and CDR2 is FYNNEI in the germline V gene.